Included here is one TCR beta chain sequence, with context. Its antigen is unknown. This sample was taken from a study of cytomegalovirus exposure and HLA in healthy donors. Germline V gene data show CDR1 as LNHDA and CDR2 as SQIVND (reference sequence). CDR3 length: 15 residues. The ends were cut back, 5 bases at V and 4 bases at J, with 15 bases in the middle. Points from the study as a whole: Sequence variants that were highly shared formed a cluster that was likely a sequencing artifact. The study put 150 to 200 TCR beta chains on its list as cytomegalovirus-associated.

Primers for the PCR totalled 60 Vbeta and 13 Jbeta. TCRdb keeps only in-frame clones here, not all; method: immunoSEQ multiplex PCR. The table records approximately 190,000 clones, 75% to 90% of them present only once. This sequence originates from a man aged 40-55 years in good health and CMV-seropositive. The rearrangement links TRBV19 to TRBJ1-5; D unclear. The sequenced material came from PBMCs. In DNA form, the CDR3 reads TGTGCCAGTAGTCCCCGGAGGGAGATTAATCAGCCCCAGCATTTT. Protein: CASSPRREINQPQHF.